Detailed here is one T cell receptor beta chain. TCRdb passed the 5' RACE reads through MiXCR, listing each CDR3 protein once. Of approximately 410,000 distinct CDR3 sequences in the sample, around 20% were seen once. The data are from a study of identical twins. V dropped 8 bases and J dropped 3; count of bases not matched to a gene: 0. This CDR3 is built from 11 residues. Germline-derived CDR1 and CDR2 are MDHEN and SYDVKM. The sequenced sample consisted of naive T cells sorted from blood. The chain combines TRBV28 with TRBJ2-7; 8 nucleotides agree with TRBD2. The origin of this receptor is a man over 45 in good health. The CDR3 nucleotides are TGTGCCAGCGCGGGGGGCTACGAGCAGTACTTC. It is translated as CASAGGYEQYF.